The entry below describes one TCR beta chain. This record belongs to a study of circulating and synovial CD4+ cells in juvenile arthritis. This CDR3 spans 16 amino acids. Germline V gene sequence: CDR1 SGHDT, CDR2 YYEEEE. Trimming took off 4 bases at V and 3 bases at J, with 16 bases between the two ends. The table came from immunoSEQ multiplex PCR; TCRdb's copy has only in-frame clones and leaves some out. This table has about 1,400 clones, approximately 88% appearing once. V usage is TRBV5-6 and J usage is TRBJ1-4; D gene uncertain. The source is a human donor with juvenile idiopathic arthritis. Sequenced input: HLA-DR+ CD4+ T cells from blood. Subset defined: circulating pathogenic-like lymphocytes, sorted as HLA-DR+CD14-CD3+CD4+CD25low/- blood T cells. CDR3 nucleotide sequence: TGTGCCAGCAGCCCATCCCAGTTGCTGGCTAATGAAAAACTGTTTTTT. Its translation is CASSPSQLLANEKLFF.